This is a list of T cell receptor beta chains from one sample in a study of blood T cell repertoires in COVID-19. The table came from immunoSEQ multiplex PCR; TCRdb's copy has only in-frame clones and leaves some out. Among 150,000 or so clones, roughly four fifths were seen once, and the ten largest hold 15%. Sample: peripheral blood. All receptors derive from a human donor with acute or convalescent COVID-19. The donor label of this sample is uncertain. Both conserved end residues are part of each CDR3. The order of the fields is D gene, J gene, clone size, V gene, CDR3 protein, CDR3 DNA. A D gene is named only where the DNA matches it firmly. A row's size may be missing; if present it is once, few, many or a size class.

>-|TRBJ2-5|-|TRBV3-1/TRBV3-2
CASSQDARGETQYF
TGTGCCAGCAGCCAAGACGCCCGCGGGGAGACCCAGTACTTC
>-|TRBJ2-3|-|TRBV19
CASSIDPQGTDTQYF
TGTGCCAGTAGTATAGATCCCCAGGGCACAGATACGCAGTATTTT
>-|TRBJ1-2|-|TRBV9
CASSVQGYGYTF
TGTGCCAGCAGCGTACAGGGCTATGGCTACACCTTC
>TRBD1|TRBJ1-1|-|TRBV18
CASSPAGGEKNTEAFF
TGTGCCAGCTCACCAGCAGGGGGTGAGAAGAACACTGAAGCTTTCTTT
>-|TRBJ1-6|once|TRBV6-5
CASRSTGTGPLHF
TGTGCCAGCAGATCCACAGGGACGGGACCCCTCCACTTT
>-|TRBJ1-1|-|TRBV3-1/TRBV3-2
CASSPNRLGGTEAFF
TGTGCCAGCAGCCCAAACCGGTTGGGGGGCACTGAAGCTTTCTTT
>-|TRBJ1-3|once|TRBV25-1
CASSEITGTRRNTIYF
TGTGCCAGCAGTGAAATTACAGGGACCCGACGAAACACCATATATTTT
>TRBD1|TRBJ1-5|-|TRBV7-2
CASSRGQGRNQPQHF
TGTGCCAGCAGCCGGGGACAGGGCCGGAATCAGCCCCAGCATTTT
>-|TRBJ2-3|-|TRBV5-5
CASSLAYRGGTSTDTQYF
TGTGCCAGCAGCTTGGCCTACAGGGGGGGAACTAGCACAGATACGCAGTATTTT
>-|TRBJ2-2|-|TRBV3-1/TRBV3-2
CASSQLSTGELFF
TGTGCCAGCAGCCAGCTAAGTACCGGGGAGCTGTTTTTT
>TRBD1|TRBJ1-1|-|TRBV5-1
CASRVQGQGGAFF
TGCGCCAGCAGGGTACAGGGTCAGGGGGGAGCTTTCTTT
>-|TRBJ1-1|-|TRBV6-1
CASSEALDWEAFF
TGTGCCAGCAGTGAAGCGCTGGACTGGGAGGCTTTCTTT
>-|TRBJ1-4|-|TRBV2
CASSPTVTNEKLFF
TGTGCCAGCAGCCCGACAGTAACTAATGAAAAACTGTTTTTT
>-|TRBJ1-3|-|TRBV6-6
CASSFAGGEPGNTIYF
TGTGCCAGCAGTTTCGCGGGGGGGGAGCCTGGAAACACCATATATTTT
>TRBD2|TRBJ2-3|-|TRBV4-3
CASSQGGTSVADTQYF
TGCGCCAGCAGCCAGGGGGGGACTAGCGTAGCAGATACGCAGTATTTT
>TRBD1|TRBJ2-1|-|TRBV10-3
CAIRAYQGAQGYNEQFF
TGTGCCATCAGAGCCTATCAGGGGGCGCAGGGATACAATGAGCAGTTCTTC
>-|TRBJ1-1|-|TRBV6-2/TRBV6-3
CASSDHNGGPVETEAFF
TGTGCCAGCAGCGATCACAACGGGGGGCCCGTAGAAACTGAAGCTTTCTTT
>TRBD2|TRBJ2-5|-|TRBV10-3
CAISESLAGVETQYF
TGTGCCATCAGTGAGTCACTAGCGGGGGTTGAGACCCAGTACTTC
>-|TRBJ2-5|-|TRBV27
CASSTREQETQYF
TGTGCCAGCAGTACCCGGGAGCAAGAGACCCAGTACTTC
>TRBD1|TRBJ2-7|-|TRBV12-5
CASAPPSTGGNTYEQYF
TGTGCTAGTGCCCCACCTTCAACAGGGGGCAACACCTACGAGCAGTACTTC
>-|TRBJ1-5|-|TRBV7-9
CASSLGSGGNQPQHF
TGTGCCAGCAGCTTAGGATCGGGAGGGAATCAGCCCCAGCATTTT
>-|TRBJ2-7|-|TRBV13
CASSLGSGEAYEQYF
TGTGCCAGCAGCTTAGGGTCCGGGGAGGCCTACGAGCAGTACTTC
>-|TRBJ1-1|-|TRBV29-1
CSVAGAEAFF
TGCAGCGTTGCAGGGGCTGAAGCTTTCTTT
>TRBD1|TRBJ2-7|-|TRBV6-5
CASRVGPGQAYEQYF
TGTGCCAGCCGGGTTGGGCCGGGACAGGCCTACGAGCAGTACTTC
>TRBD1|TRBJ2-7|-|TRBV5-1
CASSLMPGQLYEQYF
TGCGCCAGCAGCCTAATGCCGGGACAGCTCTACGAGCAGTACTTC
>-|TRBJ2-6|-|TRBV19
CASSARVSTGANVLTF
TGTGCCAGTAGTGCCAGGGTCTCGACTGGGGCCAACGTCCTGACTTTC
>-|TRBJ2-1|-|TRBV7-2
CASSFNQGNQFF
TGTGCCAGCAGCTTTAATCAGGGGAATCAGTTCTTC
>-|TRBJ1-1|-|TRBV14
CASSPQWGGTEAFF
TGTGCCAGCAGCCCGCAATGGGGGGGCACTGAAGCTTTCTTT
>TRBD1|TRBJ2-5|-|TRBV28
CASSTLGGLKETQYF
TGTGCCAGCAGTACCCTAGGGGGCCTCAAAGAGACCCAGTACTTC
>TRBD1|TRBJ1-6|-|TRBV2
CASRGQGISPLHF
TGTGCCAGCAGGGGACAGGGGATTTCACCCCTCCACTTT
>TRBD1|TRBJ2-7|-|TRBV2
CASGGTGREQYF
TGTGCCAGCGGGGGGACAGGGAGGGAGCAGTACTTC
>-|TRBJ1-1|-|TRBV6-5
CASSYAGIMNTEAFF
TGTGCCAGCAGTTACGCCGGGATAATGAACACTGAAGCTTTCTTT
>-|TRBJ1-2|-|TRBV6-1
CASSEGWGATKNYGYTF
TGTGCCAGCAGTGAAGGTTGGGGCGCCACAAAAAACTATGGCTACACCTTC
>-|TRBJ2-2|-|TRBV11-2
CASSSRGYLFF
TGTGCCAGCAGCTCAAGGGGGTATCTGTTTTTT
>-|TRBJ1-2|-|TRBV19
CASSTSGQGYGYTF
TGTGCCAGTAGTACCTCCGGGCAGGGCTATGGCTACACCTTC
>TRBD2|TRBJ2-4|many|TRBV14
CASSHRLAGGSKDIQYF
TGTGCCAGCAGCCACCGACTAGCGGGGGGATCTAAGGACATTCAGTACTTC
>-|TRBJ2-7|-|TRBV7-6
CASSEPGTLPQQYF
TGTGCCAGCAGCGAACCCGGGACACTCCCTCAGCAGTACTTC
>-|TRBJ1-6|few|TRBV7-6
CASSPGSEDTPLHF
TGTGCCAGCAGCCCCGGCAGCGAGGATACACCCCTCCACTTT
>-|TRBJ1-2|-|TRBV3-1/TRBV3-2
CASSQDWRGRGYTF
TGTGCCAGCAGCCAAGATTGGAGGGGCCGAGGCTACACCTTC
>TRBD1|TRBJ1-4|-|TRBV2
CASSVDRGRSNEKLFF
TGTGCCAGCAGTGTCGACAGGGGGCGTTCTAATGAAAAACTGTTTTTT
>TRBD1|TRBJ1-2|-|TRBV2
CASSTGQVYGYTF
TGTGCCAGCAGTACGGGACAGGTCTATGGCTACACCTTC
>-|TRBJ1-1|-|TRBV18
CASSPKMEGNTEAFF
TGTGCCAGCTCACCAAAGATGGAGGGAAACACTGAAGCTTTCTTT
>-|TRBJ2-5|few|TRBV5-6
CASSFAGAGAWEETQYF
TGTGCCAGCAGCTTTGCCGGGGCGGGGGCTTGGGAAGAGACCCAGTACTTC